This T cell receptor (beta chain) is from a study of vaccination effects on CD4 cells after COVID-19 (dated by TCRdb to between 2020 and 2023). In the study overall: Each participant got two doses of an mRNA SARS-CoV-2 vaccine, either BNT162b2 or mRNA-1273. SARS-CoV-2 spike-specific CD4+ TCR repertoires from before and after mRNA vaccination were compared in COVID-19 convalescent patients and in infection-naive vaccine recipients. Altogether, approximately 10 COVID-19 convalescent patients and several SARS-CoV-2-naive healthy vaccine recipients made up the full study. In the study, cultures from other donors were sequenced using the Oncomine TCR Beta short-read assay on an Illumina iSeq 100.

Study-wide findings and limitations: Clones induced by infection and clones induced by vaccination both contracted markedly at late timepoints after vaccination, which fits with T cell responses waning over time. The study was limited by a small number of convalescent patients, and early post-infection timepoints were lacking. In healthy vaccine recipients, vaccine-induced clones were almost all SARS-CoV-2 mono-reactive, with only 1 of 255 cross-reactive with common cold coronaviruses.

The ViraFEST assay stimulated PBMC with viral peptide pools and then used TCR sequencing to identify antigen-specific CD4+ T cell clonotypes by expansion. After more than nine days of culture, CD4+ T cells were isolated with the EasySep CD4+ T cell isolation kit. None of the healthy vaccine recipients had a prior SARS-CoV-2 infection, which was confirmed by nucleocapsid antibody tests that came back negative both before and after vaccination. Each well held around 2 million PBMC cultured in IMDM containing about 5.4% human AB serum, 8.5 to 10 IU/ml IL-2 and gentamicin, along with about 9.5 ug/ml peptides. On days 3 and 7, half of the culture medium was replaced with fresh IL-2-containing medium. Unless otherwise noted, each peptide stimulation condition was cultured in triplicate wells. PBMC were separated from whole blood using Ficoll-Paque Plus gradient centrifugation and were then either cryopreserved at -140C or used fresh. The spike proteins of SARS-CoV-2 and of the common cold coronaviruses HCoV-NL63, HCoV-OC43 and HCoV-229E were spanned by overlapping peptide pools. Genomic DNA was extracted from cultured CD4+ T cells with the QIAamp micro DNA kit.

The method was the immunoSEQ multiplex PCR assay. DNA from the cultured, isolated CD4+ T cells was subjected to TCR beta CDR3 sequencing. The published analysis was carried out like this. The analysis removed non-productive TCR sequences, trimmed reads to the CDR3 region, and retained only CDR3s that were 7 or more amino acids long. Antigen-specific clonotypes were identified using the MANAFEST web app by comparison of expansion in peptide wells against reference cultures. To be called positive, a clone needed expansion at FDR<0.05 compared with the reference and with all other wells, an odds ratio greater than 5, and a frequency greater than 0.1% in two replicate wells. A clonotype was called cross-reactive if it was significantly expanded both in SARS-CoV-2 spike wells and in at least one common cold coronavirus spike condition. Using the stringdist R package, CDR3 similarity was measured by Levenshtein distance, and unrooted trees were constructed with ape in R 3.6.1. As stored in TCRdb, this immuneACCESS dataset retains in-frame rearrangements with V and J assigned. A fraction of the clones does not appear; measured against another copy, unresolved V genes explain less than half of the discrepancy, and the remainder lacks a known reason. From that table come the V and J calls and clone size; the DNA was used to work out D and trimming. The sample records tens of thousands of clones, approximately 79% of which are singletons. 3.5% to 4.5% of the sample is taken by the ten largest.

Regarding this clone: Its antigen target is currently unknown. Per-nucleotide qualities are absent, and no much larger clonotype sits a single base away.

Its CDR3 holds 16 amino acids, cysteine through phenylalanine. Solely the CDR3 DNA is kept, with 48 bases framed from the first base. Deletion took 4 bases off V and 7 bases off J, with a span of 21 bases between the germline ends. CDR1 and CDR2 were assigned from the germline V gene as SGHRS and YFSETQ. This sequence uses TRBV5-1 and TRBJ2-1; D gene: possibly TRBD2, on 6 matching bases. Sequenced material: CD4+ T cells from PBMCs cultured with HCoV-OC43 spike peptides, taken before COVID-19 vaccination. The cell subset or site label on this specimen signifies: HCoV-OC43 spike overlapping peptide pool stimulation. This clonotype was sampled from a human donor who received a COVID-19 vaccine. The CDR3 protein: CASSLDVVSRGNEQFF. Read as DNA, the sequence is TGCGCCAGCAGCCTGGATGTCGTCTCGCGGGGTAATGAGCAGTTCTTC.